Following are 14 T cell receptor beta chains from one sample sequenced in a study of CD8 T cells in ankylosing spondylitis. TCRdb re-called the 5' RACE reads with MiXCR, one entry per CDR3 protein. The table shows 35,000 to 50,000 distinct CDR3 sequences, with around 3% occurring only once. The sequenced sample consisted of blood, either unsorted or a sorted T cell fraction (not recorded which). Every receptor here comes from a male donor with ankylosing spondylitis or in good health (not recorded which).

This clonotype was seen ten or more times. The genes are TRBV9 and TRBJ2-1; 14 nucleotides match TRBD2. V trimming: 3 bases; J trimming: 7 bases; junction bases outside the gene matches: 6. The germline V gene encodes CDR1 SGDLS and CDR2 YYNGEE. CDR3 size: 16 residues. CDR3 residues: CASSGGLAGVGNEQFF. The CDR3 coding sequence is TGTGCCAGCAGCGGGGGACTAGCGGGAGTGGGGAATGAGCAGTTCTTC.

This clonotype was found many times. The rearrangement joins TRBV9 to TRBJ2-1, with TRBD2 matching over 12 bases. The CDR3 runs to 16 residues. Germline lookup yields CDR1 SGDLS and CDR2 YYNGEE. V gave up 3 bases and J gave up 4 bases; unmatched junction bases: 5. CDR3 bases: TGTGCCAGCAGCGCTTTACTAGCGGGAGGTTACAATGAGCAGTTCTTC. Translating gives CASSALLAGGYNEQFF.

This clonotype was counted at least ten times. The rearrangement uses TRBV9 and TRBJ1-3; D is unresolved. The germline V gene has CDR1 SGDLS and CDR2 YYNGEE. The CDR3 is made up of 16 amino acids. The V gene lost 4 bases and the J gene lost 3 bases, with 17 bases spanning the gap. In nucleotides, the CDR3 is TGTGCCAGCAGCTATTCTTGGGCAGGTGATGGAAACACCATATATTTT. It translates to CASSYSWAGDGNTIYF. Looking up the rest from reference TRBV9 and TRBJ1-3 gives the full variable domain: DSGVTQTPKHLITATGQRVTLRCSPRSGDLSVYWYQQSLDQGLQFLIQYYNGEERAKGNILERFSAQQFPDLHSELNLSSLELGDSALYFCASSYSWAGDGNTIYFGEGSWLTVV.

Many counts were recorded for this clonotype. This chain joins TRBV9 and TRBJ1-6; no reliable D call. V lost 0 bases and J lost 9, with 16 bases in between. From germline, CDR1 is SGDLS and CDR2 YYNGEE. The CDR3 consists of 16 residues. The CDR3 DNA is TGTGCCAGCAGCGTAGAGGCCTCGCTCACCCCTTCACCCCTCCACTTT. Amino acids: CASSVEASLTPSPLHF.

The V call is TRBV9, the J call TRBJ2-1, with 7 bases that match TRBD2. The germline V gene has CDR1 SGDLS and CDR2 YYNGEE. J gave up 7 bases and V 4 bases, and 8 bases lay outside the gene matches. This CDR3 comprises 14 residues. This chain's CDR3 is CASSNGLGRNEQFF. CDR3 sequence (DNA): TGTGCCAGCAGCAACGGACTAGGTCGGAATGAGCAGTTCTTC.

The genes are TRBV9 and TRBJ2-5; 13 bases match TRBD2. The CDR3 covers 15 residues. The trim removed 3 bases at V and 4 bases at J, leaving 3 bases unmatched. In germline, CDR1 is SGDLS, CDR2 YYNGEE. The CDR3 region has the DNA TGTGCCAGCAGCGAGAGGACTAGCGGGAGAGAGACCCAGTACTTC. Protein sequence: CASSERTSGRETQYF.

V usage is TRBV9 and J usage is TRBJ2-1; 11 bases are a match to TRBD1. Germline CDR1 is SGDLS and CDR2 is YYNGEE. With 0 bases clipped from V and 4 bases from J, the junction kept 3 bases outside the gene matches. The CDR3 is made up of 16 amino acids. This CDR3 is CASSVAGQGAYNEQFF. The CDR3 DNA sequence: TGTGCCAGCAGCGTAGCTGGACAGGGGGCGTACAATGAGCAGTTCTTC.

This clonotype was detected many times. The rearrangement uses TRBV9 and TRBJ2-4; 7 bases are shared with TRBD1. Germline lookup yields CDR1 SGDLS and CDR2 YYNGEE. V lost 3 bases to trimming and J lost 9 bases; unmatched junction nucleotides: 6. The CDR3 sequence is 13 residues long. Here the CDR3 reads CASSERQGSIQYF. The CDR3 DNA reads TGTGCCAGCAGCGAGCGACAGGGAAGCATTCAGTACTTC.

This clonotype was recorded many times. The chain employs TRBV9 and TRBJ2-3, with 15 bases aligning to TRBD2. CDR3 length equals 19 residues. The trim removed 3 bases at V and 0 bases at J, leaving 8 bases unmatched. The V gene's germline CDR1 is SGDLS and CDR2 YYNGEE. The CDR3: CASSAGTSGGSDSTDTQYF. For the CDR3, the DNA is TGTGCCAGCAGCGCCGGGACTAGCGGGGGGTCCGACAGCACAGATACGCAGTATTTT. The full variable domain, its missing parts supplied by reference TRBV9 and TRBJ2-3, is DSGVTQTPKHLITATGQRVTLRCSPRSGDLSVYWYQQSLDQGLQFLIQYYNGEERAKGNILERFSAQQFPDLHSELNLSSLELGDSALYFCASSAGTSGGSDSTDTQYFGPGTRLTVL.

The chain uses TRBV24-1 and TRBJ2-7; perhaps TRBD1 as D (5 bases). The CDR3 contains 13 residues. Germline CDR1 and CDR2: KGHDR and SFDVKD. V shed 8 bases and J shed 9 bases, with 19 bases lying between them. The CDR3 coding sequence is TGTGCCACCACGGACACCGCCGGCTTAGTGCAGTACTTC. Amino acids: CATTDTAGLVQYF.

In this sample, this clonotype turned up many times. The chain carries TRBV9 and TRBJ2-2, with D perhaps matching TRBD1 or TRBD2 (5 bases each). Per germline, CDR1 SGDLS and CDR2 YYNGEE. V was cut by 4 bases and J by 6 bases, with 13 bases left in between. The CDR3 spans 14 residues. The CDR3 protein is CASSHRGTSGELFF. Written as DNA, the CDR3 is TGTGCCAGCAGCCACCGTGGGACCTCCGGGGAGCTGTTTTTT.

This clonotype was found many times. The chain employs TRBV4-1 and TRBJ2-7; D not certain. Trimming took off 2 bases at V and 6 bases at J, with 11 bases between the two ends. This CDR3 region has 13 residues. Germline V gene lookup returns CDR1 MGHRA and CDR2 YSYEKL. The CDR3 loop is CASSQLGRGEQYV. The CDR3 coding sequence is TGCGCCAGCAGCCAACTCGGGCGCGGCGAGCAGTACGTC.

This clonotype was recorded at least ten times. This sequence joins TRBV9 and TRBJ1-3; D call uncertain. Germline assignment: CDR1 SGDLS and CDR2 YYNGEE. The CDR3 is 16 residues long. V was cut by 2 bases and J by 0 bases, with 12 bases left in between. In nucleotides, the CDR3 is TGTGCCAGCAGCGTGGACTTGGCGGTCTCTGGAAACACCATATATTTT. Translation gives CASSVDLAVSGNTIYF.

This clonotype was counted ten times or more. In nucleotides, the CDR3 is TGTGCCAGCAGCGACGGGACAGGATACAATGAAAAACTGTTTTTT. Translated: CASSDGTGYNEKLFF. V is TRBV9 and J is TRBJ1-4; the match to TRBD1 covers 8 bases. Germline CDR1 is SGDLS and CDR2 is YYNGEE. J was trimmed by 5 bases and V by 3 bases; bases with no gene match: 6. This CDR3 comprises 15 residues.